This TCR beta chain derives from a study of CD8+ T cells in alopecia areata. Points from the study as a whole: The study also sequences resident alphabeta T cells of normal skin in scalp samples. Many of the expanded lesional clones endured in scalp and blood while on tofacitinib. Within the top 100, expanded CD8+ clones significantly decreased with tofacitinib, as did scalp clonality. It was lesional scalp, especially alopecia totalis/universalis, that showed higher clonality than normal scalp.

Points on this clone: Its target is not known.

Described treatment: oral pan-JAK inhibitor, 5-10 mg twice daily. CDR1 and CDR2 (germline): MNHNY, SVGAGI (reference sequence). The V end was cut by 2 bases, the J end by 6 bases, with 15 bases between. The CDR3 spans 15 residues. Following RNA extraction, reverse transcription yielded cDNA that acted as the sequencing template. Sequencing was performed with immunoSEQ multiplex PCR; in TCRdb, only in-frame clones are kept and a portion is missing. This sample has 35,000 to 50,000 clones, with roughly two thirds found just once. The sequencing here drew on CD8+ T cells sorted from blood, taken at week 4, from a patient treated with tofacitinib. This TCR was sampled from a human donor with alopecia areata. The genes are TRBV6-6 and TRBJ2-3; D is tentatively TRBD1 or TRBD2 (5 bases each). Here the CDR3 DNA reads TGTGCCAGCAGTTACGTGGGGACCGAGGAGGATACGCAGTATTTT. Protein: CASSYVGTEEDTQYF.